This is a list of T cell receptor beta chains from one sample in a study of CD4 and CD8 cells across lung adenocarcinoma regions. TCRdb reprocessed the PCR reads via MiXCR and lists one record per CDR3 protein. This table holds 16,000 or so distinct CDR3 sequences, around 53% found once. The sample was CD8+ T cells from the center of a lung tumor. Every receptor here comes from a female donor with lung adenocarcinoma. The CD4 and CD8 labels of this study may be unreliable. Both conserved end residues are part of each CDR3. Each record gives: CDR3 length, D gene, J gene, V gene, CDR3 protein. A D gene is named only where the DNA matches it firmly.

length: 14; D: -; J: TRBJ2-3; V: TRBV10-1; CDR3: CASSDWGPTDTQYF
length: 17; D: TRBD1; J: TRBJ2-6; V: TRBV7-2; CDR3: CASSWDRGKSGANVLTF
length: 17; D: TRBD1; J: TRBJ1-2; V: TRBV14; CDR3: CASSQDRLGQGSGGYTF
length: 14; D: -; J: TRBJ2-3; V: TRBV6-1; CDR3: CASSEARDTDTQYF
length: 17; D: -; J: TRBJ2-3; V: TRBV6-5; CDR3: CASSYSRGLGGTDTQYF
length: 16; D: TRBD2; J: TRBJ2-3; V: TRBV6-1; CDR3: CASRPSGRRAPDTQYF
length: 14; D: TRBD2; J: TRBJ2-3; V: TRBV6-1; CDR3: CASRGGGSTDTQYF
length: 16; D: -; J: TRBJ2-5; V: TRBV6-5; CDR3: CASSYSNIGWEETQYF
length: 12; D: -; J: TRBJ2-3; V: TRBV6-1; CDR3: CASSDYTDTQYF
length: 15; D: -; J: TRBJ2-4; V: TRBV6-5; CDR3: CASGLGQGAADMQYF
length: 12; D: -; J: TRBJ2-4; V: TRBV6-1; CDR3: CASMEATDIQYF
length: 15; D: TRBD2; J: TRBJ2-5; V: TRBV7-2; CDR3: CASSLGAGGQGTQYF
length: 12; D: -; J: TRBJ2-1; V: TRBV27; CDR3: CASSIRDSEQFF
length: 18; D: TRBD2; J: TRBJ2-1; V: TRBV12-3/TRBV12-4; CDR3: CASSWWWAGGGGDNEQFF
length: 12; D: -; J: TRBJ2-3; V: TRBV6-1; CDR3: CAGRGTTDTQYF
length: 16; D: -; J: TRBJ1-1; V: TRBV4-1; CDR3: CASSQDPARMNTEAFF
length: 19; D: TRBD2; J: -; V: TRBV27; CDR3: CASSLGRGGGGRATIEQYF
length: 13; D: -; J: TRBJ2-2; V: TRBV6-1; CDR3: CASHGDNTGELFF
length: 13; D: -; J: TRBJ2-5; V: TRBV7-2; CDR3: CASSPQPRETQYF
length: 12; D: -; J: TRBJ2-3; V: TRBV6-1; CDR3: CASSEQGDTQYF
length: 16; D: -; J: TRBJ2-2; V: TRBV7-2; CDR3: CASSSLGTFGTGELFF
length: 13; D: -; J: TRBJ1-1; V: TRBV6-4; CDR3: CASSDRENTEAFF
length: 16; D: TRBD1; J: TRBJ1-3; V: TRBV10-3; CDR3: CATCPLDRATGNTIYF
length: 13; D: -; J: TRBJ1-1; V: TRBV5-3; CDR3: CARRWGGNTEAFF
length: 13; D: -; J: TRBJ2-4; V: TRBV10-3; CDR3: CVMGMGAKNTQYF
length: 14; D: -; J: TRBJ2-3; V: TRBV11-3; CDR3: CASSLVAGSDTQYF
length: 16; D: -; J: TRBJ2-1; V: TRBV25-1; CDR3: CASSERTEPVGNEQFF
length: 14; D: TRBD1; J: TRBJ1-2; V: TRBV10-1; CDR3: CASSDHRGLYGYTF
length: 15; D: TRBD2; J: TRBJ2-3; V: TRBV6-5; CDR3: CASRFSGTSSDAQYF
length: 13; D: -; J: TRBJ2-5; V: TRBV7-9; CDR3: CASSFGVQETQYF
length: 14; D: -; J: TRBJ2-3; V: TRBV10-3; CDR3: CAISAVIIKDTQYF
length: 15; D: TRBD1; J: TRBJ1-2; V: TRBV25-1; CDR3: CASSVRTGFAYGYTF
length: 14; D: -; J: TRBJ1-2; V: TRBV27; CDR3: CASRNKGAGYGYTF
length: 16; D: -; J: TRBJ2-3; V: TRBV7-2; CDR3: CASSPGVRRSTDTQYF
length: 15; D: -; J: TRBJ2-1; V: TRBV6-5; CDR3: CASRFSGASGNEQFF
length: 12; D: -; J: TRBJ2-3; V: TRBV10-3; CDR3: CAISSVAETQYF
length: 16; D: TRBD2; J: TRBJ2-5; V: TRBV6-1; CDR3: CACGGSGGRDTDTQYF
length: 13; D: -; J: TRBJ2-4; V: TRBV6-1; CDR3: CARGLCARDTQYF
length: 13; D: -; J: TRBJ1-1; V: TRBV6-1; CDR3: CASSEAENTEAFF
length: 12; D: -; J: TRBJ1-2; V: TRBV25-1; CDR3: CASSEGGSGYTF